This is a list of T cell receptor beta chains from one sample in a study of healthy donors' naive CD4 and CD8 T cells. TCRdb itself ran the reads through MiXCR, one entry per CDR3 protein. The profile shows about 200,000 distinct CDR3 sequences, about four fifths of them singletons. Sequences were obtained from naive CD4+ and CD8+ T cells sorted from blood, pooled from several donors. These receptors were collected from a pool of human donors in good health; the sample pools cells from several healthy donors. Both conserved end residues are part of each CDR3. The order of the fields is D gene, V gene, J gene, clone size, CDR3 DNA, CDR3 protein. A D gene is named only where the DNA matches it firmly. Some rows have no size entry. The others give once, few or many, or a class for an expanded clone.

-	TRBV27	TRBJ2-7	-	TGTGCCAGCAGTTCAGCGGACAAATACTACGAGCAGTACTTC	CASSSADKYYEQYF
-	TRBV6-5	TRBJ1-5	-	TGTGCCAGCAGTTACAAGGAGAGGGATCGCAATCAGCCCCAGCATTTT	CASSYKERDRNQPQHF
-	TRBV29-1	TRBJ2-1	few	TGCAGCGGGTCCCGGGACTTCAATGAGCAGTTCTTC	CSGSRDFNEQFF
TRBD1	TRBV19	TRBJ2-1	few	TGTGCCAGTAGTATACGGCAGGGGGTGAGGGAGCAGTTCTTC	CASSIRQGVREQFF
-	TRBV29-1	TRBJ2-1	few	TGCAGCGTTGTCGGGAATGAGCAGTTCTTC	CSVVGNEQFF
TRBD2	TRBV5-1	TRBJ2-3	-	TGCGCCAGCAGCATAGCGGGGGGCACAGATACGCAGTATTTT	CASSIAGGTDTQYF
-	TRBV6-5	TRBJ1-5	-	TGTGCCAGCAGTGTCCAGGGGACCCAGAAAGTTCAGCCCCAGCATTTT	CASSVQGTQKVQPQHF
-	TRBV4-1	TRBJ2-1	few	TGCGCCAGCAGCCAAGCTGCACTAGCCGCAAAGCAGTTCTTC	CASSQAALAAKQFF
-	TRBV29-1	TRBJ1-5	-	TGCAGCGTTGAAGAGAACGCGAATCAGCCCCAGCATTTT	CSVEENANQPQHF
-	TRBV4-3	TRBJ2-1	-	TGCGCCAGCAGCCAGAGTAGTGACCCTTACAATGAGCAGTTCTTC	CASSQSSDPYNEQFF
-	TRBV14	TRBJ2-1	-	TGTGCCAGCAGCCAAGATTTAGGGTATGAGCAGTTCTTC	CASSQDLGYEQFF
-	TRBV20-1	TRBJ1-1	-	TGCAGTGCCCAAGTAACAGGAGTGAACACTGAAGCTTTCTTT	CSAQVTGVNTEAFF
TRBD2	TRBV5-6	TRBJ2-5	-	TGTGCCAGCAACGATGGACTAGCGGGAGTTCAGGAGACCCAGTACTTC	CASNDGLAGVQETQYF
-	TRBV6-2/TRBV6-3	TRBJ2-7	-	TGTGCCAGCAGTTACTCGCCTAGGGGGCAGTACTTC	CASSYSPRGQYF
-	TRBV19	TRBJ2-5	-	TGTGCCAGTAGCGGGGAGACCCAGTACTTC	CASSGETQYF
-	TRBV20-1	TRBJ2-5	-	TGCAGTGCTAGAGACCCCCTTGTAGGAGAGACCCAGTACTTC	CSARDPLVGETQYF
-	TRBV29-1	TRBJ1-1	-	TGCAGCGTTGGATGGGGTCCGAACACTGAAGCTTTCTTT	CSVGWGPNTEAFF
TRBD2	TRBV6-5	TRBJ2-7	once	TGTGCCAGCAGTTACTCCTGGCCTAGCGGGAAAAGCTACGAGCAGTACTTC	CASSYSWPSGKSYEQYF
-	TRBV6-5	TRBJ2-7	once	TGTGCCAGCAGTTACAGGCCGGAATACCACGAGCAGTACTTC	CASSYRPEYHEQYF
TRBD2	TRBV6-2/TRBV6-3	TRBJ2-1	-	TGTGCCAGCAGTTACCGTCCGGGACTAGCGGGGGGGAACAATGAGCAGTTCTTC	CASSYRPGLAGGNNEQFF
TRBD2	TRBV4-1	TRBJ2-3	-	TGTGCCAGCAGCCATCTTCCTAGCGGGAGTACCAGGGATACGCAGTATTTT	CASSHLPSGSTRDTQYF
TRBD2	TRBV29-1	TRBJ2-7	-	TGCAGCGTTCTAGCGGGCCCCTACGAGCAGTACTTC	CSVLAGPYEQYF
-	TRBV10-1	TRBJ2-1	-	TGCGCCAGCAGTGAGTCCACTAGCAATGAGCAGTTCTTC	CASSESTSNEQFF
-	TRBV29-1	TRBJ1-1	-	TGCAGCGTTGTGAACGGTTACAAGGACACTGAAGCTTTCTTT	CSVVNGYKDTEAFF
TRBD2	TRBV29-1	TRBJ2-1	-	TGCAGCGTTGCCCTTAGACTAGCGGCCTACAATGAGCAGTTCTTC	CSVALRLAAYNEQFF
TRBD2	TRBV12-3/TRBV12-4	TRBJ2-7	once	TGTGCCAGCAGCCCGGCGGTAGCGGGACCATACGAGCAGTACTTC	CASSPAVAGPYEQYF
-	TRBV4-3	TRBJ2-3	-	TGCGCCAGCAGCCAAGTTGGTGACAGGACAGATACGCAGTATTTT	CASSQVGDRTDTQYF
TRBD1	TRBV19	TRBJ2-1	-	TGTGCCAGTAAGGAAGGGGGCTTGAATGAGCAGTTCTTC	CASKEGGLNEQFF
-	TRBV24-1	TRBJ1-2	-	TGTGCCACCAGTGATGCCCGACAGTTCAACTATGGCTACACCTTC	CATSDARQFNYGYTF
-	TRBV29-1	TRBJ1-4	-	TGCAGCGCCCAGAGAACTAATGAAAAACTGTTTTTT	CSAQRTNEKLFF
TRBD1	TRBV12-3/TRBV12-4	TRBJ2-1	-	TGTGCCAGCAGTTCGGGACAGGCCAGCTCCTACAATGAGCAGTTCTTC	CASSSGQASSYNEQFF
-	TRBV5-6	TRBJ2-3	-	TGTGCCAGCAGCTTCGGCTTTGGCGGGACTAGCACAGATACGCAGTATTTT	CASSFGFGGTSTDTQYF
-	TRBV20-1	TRBJ1-1	-	TGCAGTGCTAAGCAGGGGTCGGCTGAAGCTTTCTTT	CSAKQGSAEAFF
-	TRBV6-5	TRBJ2-1	-	TGTGCCAGCAGACAGGGTCGTGGGCAGTTCTTC	CASRQGRGQFF
-	TRBV27	TRBJ2-6	-	TGTGCCAGCAGCCGGGACACGGCGATCTCTGGGGCCAACGTCCTGACTTTC	CASSRDTAISGANVLTF
-	TRBV11-2	TRBJ2-1	-	TGTGCCAGCAGCTTAGTGACGGGAGCCTCCTACAATGAGCAGTTCTTC	CASSLVTGASYNEQFF
-	TRBV19	TRBJ1-1	-	TGTGCCAGTAGTATACGAAGAGAGAAGGGCACTGAAGCTTTCTTT	CASSIRREKGTEAFF
-	TRBV29-1	TRBJ2-7	-	TGCAGCATCATATGGACTGAGCAGTACTTC	CSIIWTEQYF
-	TRBV10-3	TRBJ2-7	-	TGTGCCGTCACCGGGACACGAAGCTCCTACGAGCAGTACTTC	CAVTGTRSSYEQYF
-	TRBV27	TRBJ1-1	-	TGTGCCAGCAGTCCAAGTGTAGGACACAAGAACACTGAAGCTTTCTTT	CASSPSVGHKNTEAFF
-	TRBV6-5	TRBJ2-1	few	TGTGCCAGCAGTGATCCAGGGGGGAATGAGCAGTTCTTC	CASSDPGGNEQFF
-	TRBV29-1	TRBJ2-7	few	TGCAGCACATCGGCTGGGGGCTACGAGCAGTACTTC	CSTSAGGYEQYF
TRBD2	TRBV11-3	TRBJ2-1	-	TGTGCCAGCAGCATGCGGACTAGCGAGAACAATGAGCAGTTCTTC	CASSMRTSENNEQFF
TRBD1	TRBV28	TRBJ1-5	-	TGTGCCAGCAGTTCTCCGGGACAGGTGGGAATCGGGCATTTT	CASSSPGQVGIGHF
-	TRBV21-1	TRBJ2-1	-	TGTGCCAGCAGCTTCCACGGACAGGGAGGGACTAGCGGGCCCCTTTCCTACAATGAGCAGTTCTTC	CASSFHGQGGTSGPLSYNEQFF
-	TRBV29-1	TRBJ2-3	few	TGCAGCGTCTCCAGGGGCCCAGATACGCAGTATTTT	CSVSRGPDTQYF
-	TRBV6-5	TRBJ2-7	-	TGTGCCAGCAGTAGTTATGGGACCTCCAAGGCCTACGAGCAGTACTTC	CASSSYGTSKAYEQYF
-	TRBV19	TRBJ1-6	few	TGTGCCAGTAGTCCACAATGGGGGATCGGACAAAATTCACCCCTCCACTTT	CASSPQWGIGQNSPLHF
-	TRBV5-1	TRBJ2-1	-	TGCGCCAGCAGCCCCAGCGGTAACTCCTACAATGAGCAGTTCTTC	CASSPSGNSYNEQFF
TRBD1	TRBV29-1	TRBJ2-2	-	TGCAGCGTGACAGGGGCGGCCGGGGAGCTGTTTTTT	CSVTGAAGELFF
-	TRBV29-1	TRBJ1-1	-	TGCAGCGTTACGGGCCGTTTGAACACTGAAGCTTTCTTT	CSVTGRLNTEAFF
-	TRBV7-8	TRBJ2-2	few	TGTGCCAGCACTACCCGGAGCACCGGGGAGCTGTTTTTT	CASTTRSTGELFF